This entry lists 18 T cell receptor beta chains sequenced from one sample in a study of blood T cells in healthy people across ages. A second 7 to 11 cycle PCR used barcoded and J-beta primers. TCRdb reprocessed the 5' RACE reads via MiXCR and lists one record per CDR3 protein. The sample records approximately 780,000 distinct CDR3 sequences, roughly 25% being singletons. This same sample was also taken into another study, of T cells of mothers and their children.

Input material: blood. These receptors were taken from a boy between 10 and 17 years old in good health.

Note on this clonotype: An end of the junction differs from the germline gene, which may be a read error. The chain combines TRBV5-1 with TRBJ2-2; D may be TRBD2 (5 bases). This CDR3 region has 13 residues. The germline V gene encodes CDR1 SGHRS and CDR2 YFSETQ. Here the CDR3 reads CASSEGPTGEPFF. CDR3 bases: TGCGCCAGCAGCGAAGGTCCAACCGGGGAGCCGTTTTTT.

This clonotype was detected a few times. The chain combines TRBV2 with TRBJ2-5, with TRBD2 matching 10 bases. The CDR3 contains 15 residues. V trimming: 4 bases; J trimming: 1 base; junction bases outside the gene matches: 3. Germline V gives CDR1 SNHLY, CDR2 FYNNEI. In DNA, the CDR3 is TGTGCCAGCAGTGGGTCTAGCGGGGGCCAAGAGACCCAGTACTTC. Amino acids: CASSGSSGGQETQYF. Drawing the rest from reference TRBV2 and TRBJ2-5, the complete variable domain is EPEVTQTPSHQVTQMGQEVILRCVPISNHLYFYWYRQILGQKVEFLVSFYNNEISEKSEIFDDQFSVERPDGSNFTLKIRSTKLEDSAMYFCASSGSSGGQETQYFGPGTRLLVL.

The rearrangement joins TRBV7-9 to TRBJ1-6; 8 bases match TRBD1. The CDR3 sequence is 13 residues long. Trimming removed 5 bases from V and 8 bases from J; junction bases left unmatched: 2. The germline V gene has CDR1 SEHNR and CDR2 FQNEAQ (reference sequence). The CDR3 DNA is TGTGCCAGCAGCGACAGGGGCGATTCACCCCTCCACTTT. It specifies CASSDRGDSPLHF. Filled out from reference TRBV7-9 and TRBJ1-6, the complete variable domain reads DTGVSQNPRHKITKRGQNVTFRCDPISEHNRLYWYRQTLGQGPEFLTYFQNEAQLEKSRLLSDRFSAERPKGSFSTLEIQRTEQGDSAMYLCASSDRGDSPLHFGNGTRLTVT.

The rearrangement uses TRBV5-1 and TRBJ2-1; 8 bases line up with TRBD2. This CDR3 region has 16 residues. CDR1 SGHRS and CDR2 YFSETQ come from the germline V gene. V was pared by 2 bases and J by 4 bases, with 8 bases of the junction left unmatched. The CDR3 nucleotides are TGCGCCAGCAGCTTAATTCCGGGGGGGCGATACAATGAGCAGTTCTTC. Translated, it gives CASSLIPGGRYNEQFF.

This clonotype has just a few counts. The gene calls are TRBV20-1 and TRBJ1-5; D gene uncertain. The germline CDR1 and CDR2 sequences are DFQATT and SNEGSKA (reference sequence). Trimming pared 4 bases from V and 0 bases from J, leaving 16 bases between. The length of the CDR3 is 16 residues. The CDR3 coding sequence is TGCAGTGCTACTCAGAACGGGAGATTTAGCAATCAGCCCCAGCATTTT. It encodes CSATQNGRFSNQPQHF.

On this clonotype itself: The junction departs from germline at one end; a sequencing error may be responsible. This sequence joins TRBV5-1 and TRBJ1-2; D gene ambiguous. Germline V gives CDR1 SGHRS, CDR2 YFSETQ. The CDR3 runs to 15 residues. The CDR3 region is CASSLRAAGDYGYTF. CDR3 sequence (DNA): TGTGCCAGCAGCCTCCGGGCTGCGGGAGACTATGGCTACACCTTC.

The V call is TRBV7-7, the J call TRBJ2-1; D assignment may be TRBD1 or TRBD2 (5 bases each). CDR1 is SSHAT, CDR2 FNYEAQ, per germline (reference sequence). V lost 0 bases to trimming and J lost 7 bases, with 13 bases between them. CDR3 length equals 15 residues. CDR3: CASSLAGPPSNEQFF. The CDR3, as DNA: TGTGCCAGCAGCTTAGCGGGACCACCGTCGAATGAGCAGTTCTTC. The entire variable domain, with the rest obtained from reference TRBV7-7 and TRBJ2-1, is as follows: GAGVSQSPRYKVTKRGQDVTLRCDPISSHATLYWYQQALGQGPEFLTYFNYEAQPDKSGLPSDRFSAERPEGSISTLTIQRTEQRDSAMYRCASSLAGPPSNEQFFGPGTRLTVL.

The chain links TRBV10-1 to TRBJ2-7; D is ambiguous. The V gene's germline CDR1 is WNHNN and CDR2 SYGVQD (reference sequence). This CDR3 region has 12 residues. The V and J ends lost 0 bases and 7 bases respectively, with 7 bases between them. The CDR3 DNA reads TGCGCCAGCAGTGAGTCACCGAGGGAGCAGTACTTC. Its protein product is CASSESPREQYF.

V is TRBV21-1 and J is TRBJ1-1; TRBD1 reflects the table's D call only, with no check against the DNA. TRBV21-1 is flagged as a pseudogene. The CDR3 is made up of 14 amino acids. The CDR3 nucleotides read TGTGCCAGCAGCAAAGCAGGGGGCAACACTGAAGCTTTCTTT. It encodes CASSKAGGNTEAFF.

The CDR3 DNA is TGTGCCAGCAGTTTGTCTGCCCGGGGGGAGCAGTTCTTC. It specifies CASSLSARGEQFF. The rearrangement uses TRBV12-3 or TRBV12-4 and TRBJ2-1, with D tentatively TRBD2 (6 bases). Trimming removed 3 bases from V and 10 bases from J, with 13 bases in between. The CDR3 contains 13 residues.

The gene calls are TRBV6-6 and TRBJ2-5, with a possible D match to TRBD2 (7 bases). Germline V CDR1 and CDR2: MNHNY, SVGAGI (reference sequence). V lost 5 bases to trimming and J lost 2 bases, with 12 bases between them. This CDR3 has 14 residues. The CDR3 reads CASSGKGGQETQYF. The CDR3 nucleotides read TGTGCCAGCAGTGGCAAGGGGGGGCAAGAGACCCAGTACTTC.

This clonotype was observed a handful of times. The V gene is TRBV12-3 or TRBV12-4, the J gene TRBJ2-1, with 11 bases that match TRBD1. Trimming at V came to 6 bases and at J to 8 bases, leaving 9 bases not matched to a gene. This CDR3 is built from 15 residues. CDR3 residues: CASRRDRGSVYEQFF. CDR3 nucleotide sequence: TGTGCCAGCAGGCGGGACAGGGGGTCGGTTTATGAGCAGTTCTTC.

The V and J genes are TRBV6-1 and TRBJ1-6, with D perhaps matching TRBD1 (6 bases). CDR3 length: 16 amino acids. Trimming shortened V by 6 bases and J by 7 bases, and 19 bases separated the two germline ends. Germline V CDR1 and CDR2: MNHNS, SASEGT. CDR3 protein: CASSKGDIVRNSPLHF. CDR3 coding DNA: TGTGCCAGCAGCAAGGGGGACATTGTACGCAATTCACCCCTCCACTTT.

Of note for this clonotype: Just one base apart from a much larger clone, this may be a read error. CDR3: CSAGTNQDTQYF. The CDR3 nucleotides are TGCAGTGCTGGGACTAACCAAGATACCCAGTACTTC. The genes are TRBV20-1 and TRBJ2-5; 7 bases line up with TRBD2. The CDR3 contains 12 residues. From germline, CDR1 is DFQATT and CDR2 SNEGSKA (reference sequence).

This sequence joins TRBV4-1 and TRBJ1-4; 11 positions agree with TRBD1. Germline CDR1 and CDR2: MGHRA and YSYEKL. The CDR3 extends over 15 amino acids. V was clipped by 4 bases and J by 7 bases; unmatched bases: 5. The CDR3 nucleotides read TGCGCCAGCAGCCCGCGGACAGGGGGCACTGAAAAACTGTTTTTT. It is translated as CASSPRTGGTEKLFF.

This clonotype turned up a few times. The genes are TRBV13 and TRBJ2-7, with D possibly matching TRBD1 (6 bases). V lost 4 bases and J 4 bases, leaving 29 bases between the germline ends. CDR1 is PRHDT and CDR2 is FYEKMQ in the germline V gene (reference sequence). The CDR3 runs to 19 residues. The CDR3 DNA reads as TGTGCCAGCAGCTACATCATCGGACTGGGCCCCCGAGGGGGTTACGAGCAGTACTTC. Amino acids: CASSYIIGLGPRGGYEQYF.

J is TRBJ1-3 and V is TRBV11-2, with no clear D. The CDR3 covers 17 residues. The V end was cut by 4 bases, the J end by 0 bases, with 16 bases between. Germline V gives CDR1 SGHAT, CDR2 FQNNGV. Here the CDR3 DNA reads TGTGCCAGCAGCTCTTCGATCGACTGGCGCTCTGGAAACACCATATATTTT. Translating gives CASSSSIDWRSGNTIYF.

This clonotype was seen a handful of times. The J gene is TRBJ2-1, the V gene TRBV20-1; possibly TRBD2 for D (6 bases). The CDR3 covers 14 residues. Germline-derived CDR1 and CDR2 are DFQATT and SNEGSKA (reference sequence). Between the trimmed V and J ends, which lost 5 bases and 3 bases, there was a span of 14 bases. CDR3 protein: CSAARDSLYNEQFF. The CDR3 coding sequence is TGCAGTGCTGCCCGGGACTCACTCTACAATGAGCAGTTCTTC.